The clone carrying this T cell receptor beta chain came up a few times. Its antigen is unidentified. At one boundary the junction diverges from the germline segment, which might be a read error. This sample stems from a study of STAT3 mutations in large granular lymphocyte leukemia. Overall study: Over half of T-LGLL patients had one or more immunosuppressive regimens.

Generated by immunoSEQ multiplex PCR, the TCRdb table keeps only in-frame clones and is missing some. The data hold roughly 31,000 clones, with 60% to 85% observed a single time. The CDR3 spans 15 residues. CDR1 is LGHNT and CDR2 is FRNRAP in the germline V gene. Study results and limitations: Some patients had persisting codominant clonotypes that could mask small clones. Every T-LGLL patient had at least one immunodominant TCRbeta clonotype.

This TCR was sampled from a woman aged 45-65 years with T-cell large granular lymphocyte leukemia. Some clones in this sample may be carry-over from other donors' samples. This rearrangement joins TRBV12-5 to TRBJ2-7; D might be TRBD2 (5 bases). Sequenced input: peripheral blood mononuclear cells. This chain's CDR3 is CASGLGFGELHEQYF. The CDR3 DNA reads as TGTGCTAGTGGGTTGGGTTTTGGGGAGTTACACGAGCAGTACTTC.